The clone carrying this T cell receptor beta chain was recorded at least ten times. The ends lost 5 bases at V and 0 bases at J; junction bases unmatched: 11. This CDR3 region has 18 residues. This sample was included in a study of molecular identifiers for immune sequencing clone quantification. Each CDR3 protein gets one entry after TCRdb re-called the PCR reads with MiXCR. The sample contains 38,000 or so distinct CDR3 sequences, approximately 18% of which appear only once. Input material: naive CD8+ T cells from blood, with Jurkat cell RNA spiked in. Noted subset: FACS-sorted CD8+CD4-CCR7+CD45RA+ naive T cells. The chain has TRBV12-3 or TRBV12-4 and TRBJ2-3; 10 nucleotides align to TRBD1. This receptor was obtained from a human donor in good health. Some libraries in this study had Jurkat cell RNA spiked in. The CDR3 DNA reads TGTGCCAGCAGTCCCCGGGGACAGGGGCCAGCCAGCACAGATACGCAGTATTTT. Translated, it gives CASSPRGQGPASTDTQYF.